The 4 T cell receptor beta chains below were found in one sample sequenced in a study of T cells in Graves' hyperthyroidism and ophthalmopathy. RNA transcripts yielded amplified TCR beta CDR3 regions. The TCR CDR3 was amplified in a first-round RT-PCR using the HTBI primer set. TCRdb itself ran the multiplex PCR reads through MiXCR, one entry per CDR3 protein. Among a few hundred thousand distinct CDR3 sequences listed, roughly 15% were seen once. What was sequenced was blood. Receptor source: a woman in her 30s with Graves' ophthalmopathy.

This clonotype was counted many times. The chain employs TRBV18 and TRBJ1-4; D call uncertain. V gave up 4 bases and J gave up 0 bases, with 6 bases separating them. This CDR3 contains 14 residues. Germline CDR1 and CDR2: KGHSH and LQKENI. CDR3 DNA: TGTGCCAGCTCACTTGGGGCAACTAATGAAAAACTGTTTTTT. Its translation is CASSLGATNEKLFF.

This clonotype came up many times. The genes are TRBV7-8 and TRBJ2-1; perhaps D is TRBD1 or TRBD2 (5 bases each). V lost 1 base and J lost 3, with 7 bases in between. This CDR3 region has 14 residues. Germline V gene lookup returns CDR1 SGHVS and CDR2 FQNEAQ. The CDR3 coding sequence is TGTGCCAGCAGCTTAGTTGGGGGCTACAATGAGCAGTTCTTC. Encoded protein: CASSLVGGYNEQFF.

This clonotype was seen at least ten times. This chain links TRBV28 with TRBJ2-3; maybe TRBD1 (5 bases). Per germline, CDR1 MDHEN and CDR2 SYDVKM. The CDR3 consists of 14 residues. V was shortened by 1 base and J by 5 bases, with 10 bases between the two germline ends. Here the CDR3 reads CASSLSQGGDTQYF. CDR3 DNA sequence: TGTGCCAGCAGTTTATCGCAGGGCGGAGATACGCAGTATTTT.

This clonotype has only a few counts. The chain carries TRBV4-1 and TRBJ1-5; the match to TRBD1 covers 7 bases. In germline, CDR1 is MGHRA, CDR2 YSYEKL. This CDR3 has 15 residues. Trimming took 1 base from V and 5 from J; bases not matched to a gene: 5. The CDR3 DNA is TGCGCCAGCAGCCAAGGATCAACAGGGGATCAGCCCCAGCATTTT. Encoded protein: CASSQGSTGDQPQHF.